The entry that follows covers one T cell receptor (beta chain) sequence. This sample is drawn from a study of blood T cell repertoires in COVID-19. Study details: Samples representing acute and convalescent COVID-19 were sourced from the United States, Italy and Spain.

This CDR3 contains 17 residues. Germline CDR1 and CDR2: SGHDN and FVKESK. V trimming: 0 bases; J trimming: 10 bases; junction bases outside the gene matches: 11. The method was immunoSEQ multiplex PCR; TCRdb's version includes in-frame clones alone and lacks a portion of them. The sample holds 35,000 to 45,000 clones, around 91% seen once. V and J are TRBV14 and TRBJ2-1, with 11 bases identical to TRBD2. Sample: peripheral blood. This sequence originates from a man in his fifties or sixties with active COVID-19. The CDR3: CASSQELSFSGRAEQFF. CDR3 bases: TGTGCCAGCAGCCAAGAATTATCTTTTAGCGGGAGGGCCGAGCAGTTCTTC.